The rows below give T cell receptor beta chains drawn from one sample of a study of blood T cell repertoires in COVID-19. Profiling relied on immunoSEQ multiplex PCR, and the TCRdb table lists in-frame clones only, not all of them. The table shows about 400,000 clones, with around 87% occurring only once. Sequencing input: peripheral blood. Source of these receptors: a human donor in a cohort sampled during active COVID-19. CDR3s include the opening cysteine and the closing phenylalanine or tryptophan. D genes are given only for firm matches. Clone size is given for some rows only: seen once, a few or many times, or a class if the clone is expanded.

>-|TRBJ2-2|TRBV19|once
CASRRNTGELFF
TGTGCCAGTAGGCGGAACACCGGGGAGCTGTTTTTT
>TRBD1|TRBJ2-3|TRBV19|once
CASSITGAGSTDTQYF
TGTGCCAGTAGTATTACAGGGGCCGGGAGCACAGATACGCAGTATTTT
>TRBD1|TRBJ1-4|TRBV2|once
CASNTRHRGPSNEKLFF
TGTGCCAGCAATACCCGACACAGGGGGCCATCTAATGAAAAACTGTTTTTT
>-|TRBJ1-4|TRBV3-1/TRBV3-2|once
CASSQAQGYNEKLFF
TGTGCCAGCAGCCAGGCACAGGGTTACAATGAAAAACTGTTTTTT
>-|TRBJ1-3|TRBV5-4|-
CASSRKPTGSGNTIYF
TGTGCCAGCAGCCGTAAACCGACAGGCAGTGGAAACACCATATATTTT
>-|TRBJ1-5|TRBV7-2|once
CASSWTSYSNQPQHF
TGTGCCAGCAGCTGGACAAGCTATAGCAATCAGCCCCAGCATTTT
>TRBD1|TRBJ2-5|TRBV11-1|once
CASSLNAGGAETQYF
TGTGCCAGCAGCTTAAATGCAGGGGGCGCGGAGACCCAGTACTTC
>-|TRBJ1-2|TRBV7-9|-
CASQGAYGYTF
TGTGCCAGCCAAGGGGCCTATGGCTACACCTTC
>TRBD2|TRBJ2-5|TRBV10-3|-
CAISERLAEETQYF
TGTGCCATCAGTGAACGACTAGCGGAAGAGACCCAGTACTTC
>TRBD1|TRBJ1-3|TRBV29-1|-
CSAYGTAYSGNTIYF
TGCAGCGCTTACGGGACAGCCTACTCTGGAAACACCATATATTTT
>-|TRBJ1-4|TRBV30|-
CAWSVQSNEKLFF
TGTGCCTGGAGTGTACAGTCTAATGAAAAACTGTTTTTT
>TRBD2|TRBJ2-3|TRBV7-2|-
CASSPLAGGGTDTQYF
TGTGCCAGCAGCCCGCTAGCGGGGGGCGGCACAGATACGCAGTATTTT
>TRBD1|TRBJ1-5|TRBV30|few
CAWETGDGQPQHF
TGTGCCTGGGAGACAGGGGATGGTCAGCCCCAGCATTTT
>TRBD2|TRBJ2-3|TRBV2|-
CASRPTWTSGGVTDTQYF
TGTGCCAGCAGACCAACCTGGACTAGCGGGGGGGTCACAGATACGCAGTATTTT
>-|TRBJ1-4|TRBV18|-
CASSPEQGSEKLFF
TGTGCCAGCTCACCGGAGCAGGGTAGTGAAAAACTGTTTTTT
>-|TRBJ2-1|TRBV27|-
CASSTISGTYNEQFF
TGTGCCAGCAGTACTATCTCCGGGACTTACAATGAGCAGTTCTTC
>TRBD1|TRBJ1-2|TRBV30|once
CAWIDRATDLHGYTF
TGTGCCTGGATAGACAGGGCGACAGATCTACATGGCTACACCTTC
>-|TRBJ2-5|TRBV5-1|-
CASSLAANYQETQYF
TGCGCCAGCAGCTTAGCGGCAAACTACCAAGAGACCCAGTACTTC
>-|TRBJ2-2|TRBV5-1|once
CASSSGQTNTGELFF
TGCGCCAGCAGCTCAGGACAGACGAACACCGGGGAGCTGTTTTTT
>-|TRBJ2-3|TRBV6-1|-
CASSERAVTDTQYF
TGTGCCAGCAGTGAGAGGGCGGTAACAGATACGCAGTATTTT
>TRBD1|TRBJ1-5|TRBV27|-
CASRKTGDNQPQHF
TGTGCCAGCAGGAAGACAGGGGACAATCAGCCCCAGCATTTT
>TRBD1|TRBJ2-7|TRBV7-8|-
CASSAAGGRGEQYF
TGTGCCAGCAGCGCCGCAGGGGGTCGGGGCGAGCAGTACTTC
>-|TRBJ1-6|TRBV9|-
CASSVGPFSPLHF
TGTGCCAGCAGCGTAGGGCCCTTTTCACCCCTCCACTTT